This passage covers 5 T cell receptor beta chains from one sample sequenced in a study of identical twins. TCRdb reprocessed the 5' RACE reads with MiXCR, giving one entry per CDR3 protein. Here the sample spans around 340,000 distinct CDR3 sequences, approximately 8.8% being singletons. The specimen sequenced was naive T cells sorted from blood. All receptors come from a woman aged 50 to 60 in good health.

The chain carries TRBV2 and TRBJ1-2, with a weak D call TRBD1 (5 bases). The germline gives CDR1 SNHLY, CDR2 FYNNEI. V lost 1 base, J lost 2 bases, and 11 bases lay in between. The CDR3 totals 15 residues. The CDR3 loop is CASSEGGTGNYGYTF. The CDR3 DNA reads as TGTGCCAGCAGTGAAGGCGGGACCGGGAACTATGGCTACACCTTC.

At least ten counts were recorded for this clonotype. The rearrangement joins TRBV15 to TRBJ2-5; D is undetermined. V was cut by 0 bases and J by 1 base, with 18 bases left in between. The CDR3 has 18 amino acids. The germline gives CDR1 LNHNV, CDR2 YYDKDF (reference sequence). The chain's CDR3 is CATSRDLRLTVPQETQYF. In DNA, the CDR3 is TGTGCCACCAGCAGAGATCTTAGGTTAACAGTCCCCCAAGAGACCCAGTACTTC.

The chain couples TRBV7-9 to TRBJ2-5; 8 nucleotides match TRBD2. The length of the CDR3 is 15 residues. Germline loops: CDR1 SEHNR, CDR2 FQNEAQ (reference sequence). J gave up 2 bases and V 1 base, and 3 bases lay outside the gene matches. CDR3: CASSLELAVQETQYF. The CDR3, as DNA: TGTGCCAGCAGCTTAGAACTAGCGGTTCAAGAGACCCAGTACTTC.

This clonotype was seen a few times. The gene calls are TRBV11-3 and TRBJ2-2; D is ambiguous. The CDR3 extends over 15 amino acids. V was cut by 7 bases and J by 6 bases, with 18 bases left in between. Germline-derived CDR1 and CDR2 are SGHNT and YENEEA. The CDR3, as DNA: TGTGCCAGCAATACTCCGGCGCGACCCCCCGGGGAGCTGTTTTTT. Amino acid sequence: CASNTPARPPGELFF.

The chain is built from TRBV4-1 and TRBJ2-3; no firm D call. Germline CDR1 is MGHRA and CDR2 is YSYEKL. This CDR3 is 12 amino acids long. V lost 1 base and J lost 6, with 5 bases in between. The CDR3 DNA sequence: TGCGCCAGCAGCCAAGTTGAGGATACGCAGTATTTT. Its translation: CASSQVEDTQYF.